This TCR beta chain is drawn from a study of cytomegalovirus exposure and HLA in healthy donors. Whole-study context: Early release data held around 82 million unique TCRs from HLA-typed donors.

PCR involved 60 Vbeta and 13 Jbeta primers. Sequencing was performed with immunoSEQ multiplex PCR; in TCRdb, only in-frame clones are kept and a portion is missing. The sample carries some 200,000 clones, around 77% recorded once. V lost 0 bases and J lost 4; bases outside the gene matches: 3. CDR1 is KGHSH, CDR2 LQKENI, per germline. This CDR3 comprises 14 residues. This clone was counted many times. The chain recombines TRBV18 with TRBJ2-7; 7 nucleotides agree with TRBD1. This TCR was sampled from a woman aged 30 to 39 in good health and CMV-seronegative. The sample comprised PBMCs. CDR3 sequence: CASSPPTGKYEQYF. In DNA, the CDR3 is TGTGCCAGCTCACCACCGACAGGGAAATACGAGCAGTACTTC.